The clone carrying this T cell receptor (beta chain) occurred many times. Its antigen is as yet unknown. This specimen belongs to a study of identical twins. Overall study findings and caveats: Invariant populations such as MAIT and iNKT cells could partly muddle zero-insertion analyses. Clonotypes of the beta chain that were abundant in cord blood carried fewer insertions (memory repertoires showed none).

Everyone who donated was a healthy Caucasian. A universal primer site was added by template switching, and unique molecular identifiers were carried by the cDNA. One entry per CDR3 protein, called by TCRdb with MiXCR from the 5' RACE reads. Among nearly 650,000 distinct CDR3 sequences listed, roughly 7.2% were seen once. These same data were also listed under a study on yellow fever vaccine responses in identical twins.

The clonotype originates from a woman in her late teens or twenties in good health. What was sequenced was PBMCs.

CDR3 sequence reads: CASSIGGTEAFF. The CDR3 nucleotides read TGTGCCAGCAGCATAGGGGGAACTGAAGCTTTCTTT. The V call is TRBV5-6, the J call TRBJ1-1; TRBD1 is a possible D gene (6 bases). Trimming stripped 4 bases from V and 5 bases from J, with 9 bases between. CDR1 is SGHDT and CDR2 is YYEEEE in the germline V gene. The CDR3 covers 12 residues.